This T cell receptor (beta chain) was observed in a study of T cell responses to AZD1222 COVID-19 vaccine. Study-level results: Spike was spanned by vaccine-associated CD4 TCRs, with dominance at 160-218 and 743-854. Donor demographics were predominantly white British with a female majority; clonal diversity may be underestimated. Two AZD1222 administrations were followed by greater Spike-specific TCR breadth and depth.

Pooling was applied to second doses at about 4 or about 12 weeks. The CDR3 runs to 16 residues. Trimming left V 1 base short and J 1 base short, with 11 bases between. Germline lookup yields CDR1 KGHSH and CDR2 LQKENI. On this clone itself: Its antigen is not identified.

Data came from immunoSEQ multiplex PCR; TCRdb stores just in-frame clones and leaves some out. In the table there are roughly 98,000 clones, around 84% of which are singletons. This receptor was taken from an adult who received the AZD1222 COVID-19 vaccine. The sample consisted of peripheral blood, taken 28 days after the second AZD1222 dose. The chain is built from TRBV18 and TRBJ1-3, with D maybe TRBD1 (6 bases). The DNA for the CDR3 is TGTGCCAGCTCACCACTGGACAGTGGGTCTGGAAACACCATATATTTT. Amino acids: CASSPLDSGSGNTIYF.